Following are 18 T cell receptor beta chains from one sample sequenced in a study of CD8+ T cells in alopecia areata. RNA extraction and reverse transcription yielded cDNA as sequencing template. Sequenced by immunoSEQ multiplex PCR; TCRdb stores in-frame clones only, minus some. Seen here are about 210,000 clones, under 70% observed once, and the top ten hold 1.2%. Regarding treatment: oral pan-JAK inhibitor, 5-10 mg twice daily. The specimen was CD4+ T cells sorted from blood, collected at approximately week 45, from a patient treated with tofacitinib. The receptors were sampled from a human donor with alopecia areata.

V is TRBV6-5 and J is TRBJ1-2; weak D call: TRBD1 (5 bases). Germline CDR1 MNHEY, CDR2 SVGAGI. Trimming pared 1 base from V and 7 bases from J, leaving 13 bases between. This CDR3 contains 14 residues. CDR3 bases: TGTGCCAGCAGTTACTTAACCGGGACCGGTGGCTACACCTTC. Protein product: CASSYLTGTGGYTF.

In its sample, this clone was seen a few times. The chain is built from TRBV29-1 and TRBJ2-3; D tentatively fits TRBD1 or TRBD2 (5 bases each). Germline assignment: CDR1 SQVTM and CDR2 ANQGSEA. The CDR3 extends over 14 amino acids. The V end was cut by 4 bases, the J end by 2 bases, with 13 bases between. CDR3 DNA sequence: TGCAGCGTTGGAGGGGCTTTGACCACAGATACGCAGTATTTT. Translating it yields CSVGGALTTDTQYF.

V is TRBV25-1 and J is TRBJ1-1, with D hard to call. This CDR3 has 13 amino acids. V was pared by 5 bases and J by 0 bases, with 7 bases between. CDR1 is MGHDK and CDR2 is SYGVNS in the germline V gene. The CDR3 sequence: CASSSVLNTEAFF. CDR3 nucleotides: TGTGCCAGCAGTAGCGTGTTGAACACTGAAGCTTTCTTT.

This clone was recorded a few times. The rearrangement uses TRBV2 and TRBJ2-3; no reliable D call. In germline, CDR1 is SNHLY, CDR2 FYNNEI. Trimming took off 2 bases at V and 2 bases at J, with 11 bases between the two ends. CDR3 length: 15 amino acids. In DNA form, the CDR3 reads TGTGCCAGCAGTGAAAGTGGGCGGATCACAGATACGCAGTATTTT. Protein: CASSESGRITDTQYF.

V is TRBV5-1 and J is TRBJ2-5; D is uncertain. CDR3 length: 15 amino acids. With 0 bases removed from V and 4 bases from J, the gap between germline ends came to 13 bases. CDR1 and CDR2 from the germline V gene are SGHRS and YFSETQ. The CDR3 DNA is TGCGCCAGCAGCTTGGCCTGGGCCCTCGGAGAGACCCAGTACTTC. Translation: CASSLAWALGETQYF. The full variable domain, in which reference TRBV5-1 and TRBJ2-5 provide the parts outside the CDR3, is KAGVTQTPRYLIKTRGQQVTLSCSPISGHRSVSWYQQTPGQGLQFLFEYFSETQRNKGNFPGRFSGRQFSNSRSEMNVSTLELGDSALYLCASSLAWALGETQYFGPGTRLLVL.

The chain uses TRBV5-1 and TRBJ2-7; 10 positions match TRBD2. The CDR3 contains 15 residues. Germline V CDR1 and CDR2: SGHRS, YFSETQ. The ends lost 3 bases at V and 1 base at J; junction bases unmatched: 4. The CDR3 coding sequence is TGCGCCAGCAGCTCCCTAGCGGGGGCATCCTACGAGCAGTACTTC. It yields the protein CASSSLAGASYEQYF.

DNA for the CDR3: TGTGCCAGCAGCCCCTTAGAAGGGACAAACCAAGAGACCCAGTACTTC. Encoded protein: CASSPLEGTNQETQYF. The V gene is TRBV14, the J gene TRBJ2-5, with a weak D call TRBD1 (6 bases). Germline assignment: CDR1 SGHDN and CDR2 FVKESK. V dropped 4 bases and J dropped 0 bases, with 15 bases sitting between them. The CDR3 is made up of 16 amino acids.

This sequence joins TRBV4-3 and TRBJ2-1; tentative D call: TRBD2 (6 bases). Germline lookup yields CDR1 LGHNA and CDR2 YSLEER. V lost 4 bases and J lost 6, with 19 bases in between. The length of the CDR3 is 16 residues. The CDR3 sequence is CASSPLTSPTSNEQFF. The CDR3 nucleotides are TGCGCCAGCAGCCCTTTAACTAGCCCCACCTCCAATGAGCAGTTCTTC.

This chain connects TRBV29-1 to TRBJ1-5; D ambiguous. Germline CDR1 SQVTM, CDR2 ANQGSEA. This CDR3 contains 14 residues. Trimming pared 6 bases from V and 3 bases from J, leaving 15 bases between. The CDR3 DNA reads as TGCAGCGTCAAACCCCCCGGCCCCAATCAGCCCCAGCATTTT. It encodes CSVKPPGPNQPQHF.

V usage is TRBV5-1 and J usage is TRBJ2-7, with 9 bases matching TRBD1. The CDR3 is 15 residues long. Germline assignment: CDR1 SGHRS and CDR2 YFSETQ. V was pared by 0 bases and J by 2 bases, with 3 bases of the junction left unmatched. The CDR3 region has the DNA TGCGCCAGCAGCTTGGCAGGGACAGGGACCTACGAGCAGTACTTC. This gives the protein CASSLAGTGTYEQYF.

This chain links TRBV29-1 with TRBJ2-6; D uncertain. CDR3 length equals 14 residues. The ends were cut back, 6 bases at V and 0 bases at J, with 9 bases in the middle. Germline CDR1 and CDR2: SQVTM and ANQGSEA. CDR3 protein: CSVTIPSGANVLTF. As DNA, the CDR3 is TGCAGCGTGACGATACCCTCTGGGGCCAACGTCCTGACTTTC.

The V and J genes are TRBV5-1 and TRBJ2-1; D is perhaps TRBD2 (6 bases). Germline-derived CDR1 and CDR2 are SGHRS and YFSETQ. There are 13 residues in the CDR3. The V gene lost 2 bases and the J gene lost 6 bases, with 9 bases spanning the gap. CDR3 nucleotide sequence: TGCGCCAGCAGCTTCGGCGGGGTCAATGAGCAGTTCTTC. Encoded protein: CASSFGGVNEQFF.

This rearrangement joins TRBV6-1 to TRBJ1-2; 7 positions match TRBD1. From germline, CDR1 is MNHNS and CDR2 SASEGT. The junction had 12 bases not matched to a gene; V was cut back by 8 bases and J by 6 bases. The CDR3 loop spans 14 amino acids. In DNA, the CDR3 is TGTGCCAGCTACCCGTCGGGAAGGGGGCATGGCTACACCTTC. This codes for CASYPSGRGHGYTF.

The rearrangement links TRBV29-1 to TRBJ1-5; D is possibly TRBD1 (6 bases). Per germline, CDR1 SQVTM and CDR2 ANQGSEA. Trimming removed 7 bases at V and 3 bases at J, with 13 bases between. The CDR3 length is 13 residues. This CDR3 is CSALGDTNQPQHF. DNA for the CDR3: TGCAGCGCCCTGGGGGACACCAATCAGCCCCAGCATTTT.

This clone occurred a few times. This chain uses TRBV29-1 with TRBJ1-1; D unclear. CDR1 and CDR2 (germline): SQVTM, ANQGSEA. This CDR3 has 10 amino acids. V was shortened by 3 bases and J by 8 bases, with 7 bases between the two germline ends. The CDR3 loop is CSVDGREAFF. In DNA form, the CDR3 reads TGCAGCGTTGATGGCAGGGAAGCTTTCTTT.

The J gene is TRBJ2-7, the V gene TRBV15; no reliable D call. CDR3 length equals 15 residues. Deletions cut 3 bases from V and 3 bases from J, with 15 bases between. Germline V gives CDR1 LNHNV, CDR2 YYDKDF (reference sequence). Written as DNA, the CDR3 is TGTGCCACCAGCAGGGGATCGCCTGGGGACTACGAGCAGTACTTC. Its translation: CATSRGSPGDYEQYF. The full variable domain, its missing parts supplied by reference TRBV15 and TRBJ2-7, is DAMVIQNPRYQVTQFGKPVTLSCSQTLNHNVMYWYQQKSSQAPKLLFHYYDKDFNNEADTPDNFQSRRPNTSFCFLDIRSPGLGDTAMYLCATSRGSPGDYEQYFGPGTRLTVT.

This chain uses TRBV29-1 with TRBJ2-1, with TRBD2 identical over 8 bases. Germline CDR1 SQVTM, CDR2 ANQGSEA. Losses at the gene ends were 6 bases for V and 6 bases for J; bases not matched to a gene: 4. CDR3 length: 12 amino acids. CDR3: CSVPGLGNEQFF. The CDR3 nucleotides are TGCAGCGTGCCGGGACTAGGCAATGAGCAGTTCTTC.

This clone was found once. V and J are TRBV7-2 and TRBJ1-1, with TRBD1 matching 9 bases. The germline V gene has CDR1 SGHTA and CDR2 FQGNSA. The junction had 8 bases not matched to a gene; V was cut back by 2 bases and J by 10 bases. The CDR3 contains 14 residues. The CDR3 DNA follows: TGTGCCAGCAGCTTATCCAGACAGGGGGTCGGAGCTTTCTTT. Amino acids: CASSLSRQGVGAFF.